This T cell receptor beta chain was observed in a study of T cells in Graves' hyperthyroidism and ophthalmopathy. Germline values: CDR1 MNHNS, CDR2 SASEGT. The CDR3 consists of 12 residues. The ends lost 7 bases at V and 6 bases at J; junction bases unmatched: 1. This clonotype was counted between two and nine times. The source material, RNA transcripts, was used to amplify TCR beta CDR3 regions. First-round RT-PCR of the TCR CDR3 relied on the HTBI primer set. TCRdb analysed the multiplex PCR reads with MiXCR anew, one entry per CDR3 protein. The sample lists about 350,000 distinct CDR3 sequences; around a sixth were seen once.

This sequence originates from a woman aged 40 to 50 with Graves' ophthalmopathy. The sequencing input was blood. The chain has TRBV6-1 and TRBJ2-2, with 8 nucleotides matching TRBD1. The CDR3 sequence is CASTGGPGELFF. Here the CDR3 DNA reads TGTGCCAGCACAGGGGGCCCCGGGGAGCTGTTTTTT.